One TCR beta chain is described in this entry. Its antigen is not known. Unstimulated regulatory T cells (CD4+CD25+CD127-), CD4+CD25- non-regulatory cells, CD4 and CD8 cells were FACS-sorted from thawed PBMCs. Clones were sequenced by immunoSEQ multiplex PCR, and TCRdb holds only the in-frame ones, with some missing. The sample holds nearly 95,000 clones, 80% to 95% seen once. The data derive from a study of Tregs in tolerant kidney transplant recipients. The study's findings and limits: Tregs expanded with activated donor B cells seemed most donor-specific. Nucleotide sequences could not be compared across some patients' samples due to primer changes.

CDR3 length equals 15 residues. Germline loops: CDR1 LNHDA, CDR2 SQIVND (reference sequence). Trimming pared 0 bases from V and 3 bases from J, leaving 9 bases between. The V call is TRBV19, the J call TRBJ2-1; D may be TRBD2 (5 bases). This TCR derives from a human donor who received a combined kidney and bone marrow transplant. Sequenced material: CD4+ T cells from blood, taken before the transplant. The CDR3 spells CASSIESGSYNEQFF. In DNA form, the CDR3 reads TGTGCCAGTAGTATAGAGAGCGGTAGCTACAATGAGCAGTTCTTC.